This T cell receptor (beta chain) was sequenced during a study of T cell changes during pregnancy in multiple sclerosis. Profiled with immunoSEQ multiplex PCR; TCRdb holds only in-frame clones, not every one. The repertoire holds over 80,000 clones, with about nine tenths as singletons. Unmatched junction bases numbered 7, after V lost 5 bases and J lost 0 bases. The CDR3 runs 17 residues. Looked up from germline, CDR1 is KGHSH and CDR2 is LQKENI. Sequencing was performed on peripheral blood, taken in the second trimester of pregnancy. V usage is TRBV18 and J usage is TRBJ2-4; 10 nucleotides match TRBD1. The TCR originated in a female donor in good health, enrolled as a control in a pregnancy study. The CDR3: CASSRTGTGVAKNIQYF. For the CDR3, the DNA is TGTGCCAGCTCAAGAACCGGGACAGGGGTAGCCAAAAACATTCAGTACTTC.